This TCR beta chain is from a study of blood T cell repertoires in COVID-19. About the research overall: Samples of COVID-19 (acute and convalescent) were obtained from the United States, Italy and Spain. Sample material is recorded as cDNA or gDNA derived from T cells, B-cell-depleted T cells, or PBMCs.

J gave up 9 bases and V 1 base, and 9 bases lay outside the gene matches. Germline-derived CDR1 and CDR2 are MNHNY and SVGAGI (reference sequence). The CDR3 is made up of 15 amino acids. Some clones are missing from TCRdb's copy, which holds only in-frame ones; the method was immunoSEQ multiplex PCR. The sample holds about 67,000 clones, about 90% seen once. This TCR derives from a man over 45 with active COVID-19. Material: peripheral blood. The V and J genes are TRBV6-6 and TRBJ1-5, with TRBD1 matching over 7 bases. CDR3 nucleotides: TGTGCCAGCAGTTACTTTCCGACAGGGTCTGTGCCCCAGCATTTT. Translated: CASSYFPTGSVPQHF.